The 22 T cell receptor beta chains in this list originate from one sample, sequenced in a study of T cell changes during pregnancy in multiple sclerosis. TCRdb's copy holds only in-frame clones and misses some; the assay was immunoSEQ multiplex PCR. The sample gives tens of thousands of clones, 75% to 95% of which show up once; roughly 5.7% is in the top ten. The specimen comprised CD8+ T cells from peripheral blood mononuclear cells, sampled before pregnancy. The receptors shown here come from a female donor with multiple sclerosis, enrolled in a pregnancy study.

CDR3: CASIPGQGFYEQYF. The CDR3 DNA reads TGTGCCAGCATACCGGGACAGGGTTTTTACGAGCAGTACTTC. This rearrangement joins TRBV2 to TRBJ2-7, with 9 bases identical to TRBD1. CDR3 length: 14 residues. V lost 7 bases and J lost 4; bases outside the gene matches: 8. The V gene's germline CDR1 is SNHLY and CDR2 FYNNEI.

The chain has TRBV4-1 and TRBJ1-6, with D unresolved. The CDR3 consists of 15 residues. Germline V gene data show CDR1 as MGHRA and CDR2 as YSYEKL. Trimming cost V 1 base and J 3 bases, with 7 bases left between them. CDR3 in DNA: TGCGCCAGCAGCCAAGCCGAGGGCTATAATTCACCCCTCCACTTT. This encodes CASSQAEGYNSPLHF.

This chain connects TRBV9 to TRBJ2-6; a weak D match, TRBD1 (8 bases). The V end was cut by 5 bases, the J end by 0 bases, with 24 bases between. CDR3 length: 20 residues. Germline lookup yields CDR1 SGDLS and CDR2 YYNGEE. CDR3 sequence reads: CASSGLGRGDRNSGANVLTF. CDR3 nucleotides: TGTGCCAGCAGTGGGCTAGGGAGGGGGGACAGGAACTCTGGGGCCAACGTCCTGACTTTC.

The chain links TRBV30 to TRBJ2-7; 8 bases map to TRBD2. After removal of 2 bases from V and 3 bases from J, the junction contained 9 bases not matched to a gene. The CDR3 contains 15 residues. The germline V gene has CDR1 GTSNPN and CDR2 SVGIG (reference sequence). CDR3 residues: CAWSSLGAGDYEQYF. CDR3 in DNA: TGTGCCTGGAGTTCCCTAGGAGCGGGGGACTACGAGCAGTACTTC.

The V call is TRBV21-1, the J call TRBJ2-5; the listed D gene, TRBD2, was not tested against the DNA. TRBV21-1 is termed a pseudogene. The CDR3 is made up of 16 amino acids. CDR3 sequence: CASSKELAHGRWTQYF. CDR3 DNA: TGTGCCAGCAGCAAGGAACTAGCACATGGTAGATGGACCCAGTACTTC.

This chain uses TRBV7-8 with TRBJ2-5, with 11 bases lining up with TRBD2. The CDR3 has 19 amino acids. CDR1 and CDR2 from the germline V gene are SGHVS and FQNEAQ. Losses at the gene ends were 1 base for V and 5 bases for J; bases not matched to a gene: 15. Here the CDR3 DNA reads TGTGCCAGCAGCTTAGTACTAGCGGGGGAGGTTGAGTCCGGGGAGACCCAGTACTTC. Translating gives CASSLVLAGEVESGETQYF.

This clone occurred once. The chain uses TRBV5-1 and TRBJ2-1; the match to TRBD2 covers 8 bases. CDR1 and CDR2 from the germline V gene are SGHRS and YFSETQ. The CDR3 covers 15 residues. V trimming: 4 bases; J trimming: 3 bases; junction bases outside the gene matches: 6. Written as DNA, the CDR3 is TGCGCCAGCAGCCCTCGGGGGGGCGGCTACAATGAGCAGTTCTTC. Amino acid sequence: CASSPRGGGYNEQFF.

V usage is TRBV10-1 and J usage is TRBJ2-1, with 11 bases fitting TRBD2. Germline CDR1 is WNHNN and CDR2 is SYGVQD (reference sequence). V gave up 0 bases and J gave up 0 bases; unmatched junction bases: 22. The CDR3 sequence is 24 residues long. Here the CDR3 reads CASSESHASDPALAGGFSYNEQFF. The CDR3 DNA is TGCGCCAGCAGTGAGTCGCATGCGAGCGACCCGGCCCTAGCGGGGGGATTCTCCTACAATGAGCAGTTCTTC.

This chain connects TRBV30 to TRBJ1-5, with a weak D call TRBD1 (6 bases). This CDR3 is 14 amino acids long. Germline V gives CDR1 GTSNPN, CDR2 SVGIG (reference sequence). V gave up 1 base and J gave up 6 bases, with 13 bases separating them. As DNA, the CDR3 is TGTGCCTGGAGTGAGGATCGAGGGGGTCAGCCCCAGCATTTT. It encodes CAWSEDRGGQPQHF.

The chain combines TRBV2 with TRBJ1-2; a weak D match, TRBD1 (5 bases). The CDR3 is 13 residues long. Trimming took 2 bases from V and 6 from J, leaving 10 bases between them. CDR1 is SNHLY, CDR2 FYNNEI, per germline. The CDR3 reads CASSERQKHGYTF. The CDR3 DNA reads as TGTGCCAGCAGTGAACGACAGAAACATGGCTACACCTTC.

The chain employs TRBV4-1 and TRBJ1-2, with 12 bases fitting TRBD1. The CDR3 length is 14 residues. Trimming at V came to 6 bases and at J to 8 bases, leaving 7 bases not matched to a gene. CDR1 is MGHRA, CDR2 YSYEKL, per germline. The CDR3 reads CASSQGQGAEGYTF. The DNA of the CDR3 is TGCGCCAGCAGTCAGGGACAGGGGGCAGAAGGCTACACCTTC.

A few counts support this clone. This chain links TRBV9 with TRBJ1-1; no clear D. The CDR3 is 13 amino acids. V lost 3 bases, J lost 0 bases, and 6 bases lay in between. Looked up from germline, CDR1 is SGDLS and CDR2 is YYNGEE. DNA of the CDR3: TGTGCCAGCAGCGACAGCCTGAACACTGAAGCTTTCTTT. It yields the protein CASSDSLNTEAFF.

The J gene is TRBJ2-1, the V gene TRBV19, with D maybe TRBD2 (6 bases). The V gene's germline CDR1 is LNHDA and CDR2 SQIVND (reference sequence). The CDR3 covers 15 residues. The germline V and J ends were trimmed by 0 bases and 0 bases, with 6 bases remaining between them. The CDR3 here is CASSIDGGSYNEQFF. The CDR3 coding sequence is TGTGCCAGTAGTATAGACGGGGGCTCCTACAATGAGCAGTTCTTC.

The rearrangement uses TRBV6-5 and TRBJ2-5; tentatively, D is TRBD2 (6 bases). The CDR3 runs 14 residues. V was shortened by 4 bases and J by 2 bases, with 11 bases between the two germline ends. Looked up from germline, CDR1 is MNHEY and CDR2 is SVGAGI. The CDR3 DNA is TGTGCCAGCAGTTCCGGGGCGGGACAAGAGACCCAGTACTTC. Its translation: CASSSGAGQETQYF.

The chain combines TRBV4-1 with TRBJ2-2, with TRBD2 as a possible D gene (5 bases). Germline values: CDR1 MGHRA, CDR2 YSYEKL. Between the trimmed V and J ends, which lost 5 bases and 7 bases, there was a span of 8 bases. The CDR3 is 12 residues long. CDR3 protein: CASSAEGGELFF. CDR3 nucleotides: TGCGCCAGCAGCGCAGAGGGCGGGGAGCTGTTTTTT.

A single count supports this clone. This chain links TRBV29-1 with TRBJ1-5; 10 bases line up with TRBD1. The CDR3 has 15 amino acids. CDR1 and CDR2 (germline): SQVTM, ANQGSEA. With 2 bases clipped from V and 7 bases from J, the junction kept 8 bases outside the gene matches. The CDR3 sequence is CSVETGTGEGQPQHF. CDR3 in DNA: TGCAGCGTTGAAACCGGGACAGGGGAGGGGCAGCCCCAGCATTTT.

The rearrangement uses TRBV5-8 and TRBJ2-7; TRBD2 is a possible D gene (7 bases). Germline V gene data show CDR1 as SGHTS and CDR2 as YDEGEE. V lost 3 bases and J 1 base, leaving 11 bases between the germline ends. The CDR3 has 14 residues. CDR3 residues: CASSWGGASYEQYF. Here the CDR3 DNA reads TGTGCCAGCAGCTGGGGGGGGGCTTCCTACGAGCAGTACTTC.

The V gene is TRBV29-1, the J gene TRBJ1-2, with a weak D call TRBD1 (6 bases). Trimming pared 5 bases from V and 4 bases from J, leaving 17 bases between. Germline V gene sequence: CDR1 SQVTM, CDR2 ANQGSEA. The CDR3 length is 14 residues. In DNA form, the CDR3 reads TGCAGCGTTTTCACACCGGGACAAATCTATGGCTACACCTTC. It is translated as CSVFTPGQIYGYTF.

The chain couples TRBV4-1 to TRBJ2-1; TRBD1 agrees at 7 bases. Germline trimming cut 4 bases from V and 3 bases from J; bases unmatched to any gene: 12. Germline CDR1 reads MGHRA; CDR2 reads YSYEKL. This CDR3 contains 17 residues. In nucleotides, the CDR3 is TGCGCCAGCAGCCGGGCTGCAGGACAGGCCCACTACAATGAGCAGTTCTTC. This sequence encodes CASSRAAGQAHYNEQFF.

The CDR3 protein is CASSPDGEVVTEAFF. The DNA of the CDR3 is TGTGCCAGCAGCCCCGACGGGGAGGTGGTCACTGAAGCTTTCTTT. The chain joins TRBV9 to TRBJ1-1; D gene uncertain. V was shortened by 4 bases and J by 4 bases, with 17 bases between the two germline ends. Germline values: CDR1 SGDLS, CDR2 YYNGEE. CDR3 length equals 15 residues.

This clone occurred once. The genes are TRBV28 and TRBJ2-2, with D maybe TRBD1 (6 bases). Germline-derived CDR1 and CDR2 are MDHEN and SYDVKM. Deletions cut 6 bases from V and 4 bases from J, with 24 bases between. The CDR3 is 18 amino acids. The CDR3 region is CASSFRDTRPDATGELFF. The CDR3 DNA sequence: TGTGCCAGCAGCTTCCGGGACACCAGACCGGACGCCACCGGGGAGCTGTTTTTT.

This clone was seen once. The gene calls are TRBV11-3 and TRBJ2-2; D gene ambiguous. V lost 5 bases, J lost 6 bases, and 10 bases lay in between. This CDR3 is built from 13 residues. Germline CDR1 is SGHNT and CDR2 is YENEEA. CDR3: CASSSRWPGELFF. CDR3 DNA sequence: TGTGCCAGCAGCAGTCGTTGGCCCGGGGAGCTGTTTTTT.